A selection of T cell receptor beta chains follows, all from one sample in a study of T cell repertoires in cytomegalovirus infection. MiXCR, applied by TCRdb to the reads, yields one record per CDR3 protein. The data show approximately 340,000 distinct CDR3 sequences, with roughly 29% seen just once and 20% held by the top ten. These receptors' antigens are unknown. The sample was cultured PBMCs, taken from culture after CMV antigen stimulation. These receptors originate from a human donor in good health (CMV status not recorded). Some clones in this sample may be carry-over from other donors' samples. Both conserved end residues are part of each CDR3. A D gene is named only where the DNA matches it firmly. Size tells how often a clone was seen (once, few, many) or the class of an expanded clone, and some rows leave it out.

clone size: -; J gene: TRBJ2-7; D gene: TRBD1; V gene: TRBV20-1; CDR3 DNA: TGCAGTGCTAGGAGGACAGGGGGCCTCGAGCAGTACTTC; CDR3 protein: CSARRTGGLEQYF
clone size: -; J gene: TRBJ1-1; D gene: -; V gene: TRBV19; CDR3 DNA: TGTGCCAGTAGTATTGGGATGCCCAACACTGAAGCTTTCTTT; CDR3 protein: CASSIGMPNTEAFF
clone size: once; J gene: TRBJ1-1; D gene: -; V gene: TRBV6-5; CDR3 DNA: TGTGCCAGCAGGGAACTAACCTCTGAAGCTTTCTTT; CDR3 protein: CASRELTSEAFF
clone size: few; J gene: TRBJ2-7; D gene: -; V gene: TRBV7-6; CDR3 DNA: TGTGCCAGCAGCAGCATCAACAGGAGATACGAGCAGTACTTC; CDR3 protein: CASSSINRRYEQYF
clone size: many; J gene: TRBJ1-5; D gene: -; V gene: TRBV7-8; CDR3 DNA: TGTGCCAGCAGCTTAGCCCCGTCCGGGATTCCCAATCAGCCCCAGCATTTT; CDR3 protein: CASSLAPSGIPNQPQHF
clone size: few; J gene: TRBJ2-7; D gene: TRBD2; V gene: TRBV5-6; CDR3 DNA: TGTGCCAGCAGCTTGGCGGGACTAGCGGGAGGGGAGAAGAGATCCGAGCAGTACTTC; CDR3 protein: CASSLAGLAGGEKRSEQYF
clone size: many; J gene: TRBJ1-1; D gene: -; V gene: TRBV19; CDR3 DNA: TGTGCCAGTGTTCGTACGGGCAGGCGTCGCTCTGAAGCTTTCTTT; CDR3 protein: CASVRTGRRRSEAFF
clone size: -; J gene: TRBJ1-1; D gene: TRBD1; V gene: TRBV18; CDR3 DNA: TGTGCCAGCTCCTCCGGGACAGGGGGCAAGGGAACTGAAGCTTTCTTT; CDR3 protein: CASSSGTGGKGTEAFF
clone size: few; J gene: TRBJ1-2; D gene: TRBD1; V gene: TRBV6-5; CDR3 DNA: TGTGCCAGCAGGAGGGGACAGAGCTATGGCTACACCTTC; CDR3 protein: CASRRGQSYGYTF
clone size: few; J gene: TRBJ2-5; D gene: TRBD2; V gene: TRBV7-7; CDR3 DNA: TGTGCTAGCAGCCCCGTCGGACTAGGTGTGGAGACCCAGTACTTC; CDR3 protein: CASSPVGLGVETQYF
clone size: -; J gene: TRBJ2-3; D gene: TRBD1; V gene: TRBV5-4; CDR3 DNA: TGTGCCAGCAACCGACAGGGGGGGGCAGATACGCAGTATTTT; CDR3 protein: CASNRQGGADTQYF
clone size: few; J gene: TRBJ1-2; D gene: TRBD1; V gene: TRBV10-3; CDR3 DNA: TGTGCCACCGCGACAGGGCTTATCGATGGCTACACCTTC; CDR3 protein: CATATGLIDGYTF
clone size: few; J gene: TRBJ2-5; D gene: -; V gene: TRBV9; CDR3 DNA: TGTGCCAGCAGTCCCGTAGAGGAACAAGAGACCCAGTACTTC; CDR3 protein: CASSPVEEQETQYF
clone size: -; J gene: TRBJ2-7; D gene: TRBD2; V gene: TRBV20-1; CDR3 DNA: TGCAGTGCCATGGAAGGACTAGGCGTGTACGAGCAGTACTTC; CDR3 protein: CSAMEGLGVYEQYF
clone size: -; J gene: TRBJ2-3; D gene: -; V gene: TRBV11-2; CDR3 DNA: TGTGCCAGCAGCACCCGGGACGACCATACGCAGTATTTT; CDR3 protein: CASSTRDDHTQYF
clone size: many; J gene: TRBJ2-7; D gene: -; V gene: TRBV7-2; CDR3 DNA: TGTGCCAGCAGAACGCTCGGGGACCGAGGTAACGAGCAGTACTTC; CDR3 protein: CASRTLGDRGNEQYF
clone size: -; J gene: TRBJ1-6; D gene: -; V gene: TRBV6-6; CDR3 DNA: TGTGCCAGCAGTTACTCAGAACAGGGATATTCACCCCTCCACTTT; CDR3 protein: CASSYSEQGYSPLHF
clone size: -; J gene: TRBJ2-5; D gene: -; V gene: TRBV9; CDR3 DNA: TGTGCCAGCAGCCGCAACTCGTACCAAGAGACCCAGTACTTC; CDR3 protein: CASSRNSYQETQYF
clone size: -; J gene: TRBJ2-3; D gene: TRBD1; V gene: TRBV27; CDR3 DNA: TGTGCCAGCAGTAGAGCCGGGACAGGGGTAACAGATACGCAGTATTTT; CDR3 protein: CASSRAGTGVTDTQYF
clone size: few; J gene: TRBJ2-7; D gene: -; V gene: TRBV7-9; CDR3 DNA: TGTGCCAGCAGCCCCTTGGACGGGACCTACGAGCAGTACTTC; CDR3 protein: CASSPLDGTYEQYF
clone size: few; J gene: TRBJ1-2; D gene: -; V gene: TRBV7-2; CDR3 DNA: TGTGCCAGCAGCCAAGGCGGGGGGGGCTACACCTTC; CDR3 protein: CASSQGGGGYTF
clone size: -; J gene: TRBJ1-5; D gene: -; V gene: TRBV6-5; CDR3 DNA: TGTGCCAGCAGTTACAAGGGAAGCAATCAGCCCCAGCATTTT; CDR3 protein: CASSYKGSNQPQHF
clone size: few; J gene: TRBJ2-3; D gene: -; V gene: TRBV6-6; CDR3 DNA: TGTGCCAGCAGTTTCCGCGGCCGCACAGATACGCAGTATTTT; CDR3 protein: CASSFRGRTDTQYF
clone size: -; J gene: TRBJ1-5; D gene: -; V gene: TRBV7-2; CDR3 DNA: TGTGCCAGCAGCTTAGTCCAGACTCAGCCCCAGCATTTT; CDR3 protein: CASSLVQTQPQHF
clone size: -; J gene: TRBJ2-4; D gene: -; V gene: TRBV30; CDR3 DNA: TGTGCCTGGAGTGTAAGCCACATTCAGTACTTC; CDR3 protein: CAWSVSHIQYF
clone size: -; J gene: TRBJ2-7; D gene: -; V gene: TRBV6-5; CDR3 DNA: TGTGCCAGCACCCCGTCCCCCTACGAGCAGTACTTC; CDR3 protein: CASTPSPYEQYF
clone size: -; J gene: TRBJ1-2; D gene: -; V gene: TRBV28; CDR3 DNA: TGTGCCAGCAGTAAAACAGGCCGGGAGACGTTCTATGGCTACACCTTC; CDR3 protein: CASSKTGRETFYGYTF
clone size: -; J gene: TRBJ1-2; D gene: -; V gene: TRBV20-1; CDR3 DNA: TGCAGTGCCCCCTCTGTTGGAGCCTTTAACTATGGCTACACCTTC; CDR3 protein: CSAPSVGAFNYGYTF
clone size: -; J gene: TRBJ2-6; D gene: -; V gene: TRBV2; CDR3 DNA: TGTGCCAGCAGTGATTTTGGGCAGACCTCTGGGGCCAACGTCCTGACTTTC; CDR3 protein: CASSDFGQTSGANVLTF
clone size: -; J gene: TRBJ1-2; D gene: TRBD1; V gene: TRBV28; CDR3 DNA: TGTGCCAGCAACTCGGGACAGGGGCTTGGCTACACCTTC; CDR3 protein: CASNSGQGLGYTF
clone size: few; J gene: TRBJ2-4; D gene: TRBD2; V gene: TRBV11-1; CDR3 DNA: TGTGCCAGCGGGGCCCGGGGGGGCATGGACATTCAGTACTTC; CDR3 protein: CASGARGGMDIQYF
clone size: few; J gene: TRBJ2-7; D gene: TRBD1; V gene: TRBV6-6; CDR3 DNA: TGTGCCAGCACCCCAGGACAGGGTAGCCGCTACGAGCAGTACTTC; CDR3 protein: CASTPGQGSRYEQYF
clone size: few; J gene: TRBJ2-7; D gene: TRBD2; V gene: TRBV13; CDR3 DNA: TGTGCCAGCAGCGTTGGGGGGGTACACGAGCAGTACTTC; CDR3 protein: CASSVGGVHEQYF
clone size: few; J gene: TRBJ1-5; D gene: -; V gene: TRBV7-2; CDR3 DNA: TGTGCCAGCAGCTTGAACAGAGGAGGCAATCAGCCCCAGCATTTT; CDR3 protein: CASSLNRGGNQPQHF
clone size: -; J gene: TRBJ1-5; D gene: -; V gene: TRBV19; CDR3 DNA: TGTGCCAGTAGTGTTGAGGGAACCGGCCAGCCCCAGCATTTT; CDR3 protein: CASSVEGTGQPQHF
clone size: -; J gene: TRBJ2-3; D gene: TRBD2; V gene: TRBV5-1; CDR3 DNA: TGCGCCAGCAGCTTGCCTTCACTAGCGGACACAGATACGCAGTATTTT; CDR3 protein: CASSLPSLADTDTQYF
clone size: -; J gene: TRBJ1-1; D gene: TRBD1; V gene: TRBV18; CDR3 DNA: TGTGCCAGCTCACCACCGGGCAGGGGGCTGATCACTGAAGCTTTCTTT; CDR3 protein: CASSPPGRGLITEAFF
clone size: -; J gene: TRBJ2-1; D gene: -; V gene: TRBV7-8; CDR3 DNA: TGTGCCAGCAGCTTAGCGAACTTTTACAATGAGCAGTTCTTC; CDR3 protein: CASSLANFYNEQFF
clone size: few; J gene: TRBJ1-4; D gene: TRBD1; V gene: TRBV19; CDR3 DNA: TGTGCCAGTAGTCCGAATCCGGGACAGAGAAATGAAAAACTGTTTTTT; CDR3 protein: CASSPNPGQRNEKLFF
clone size: few; J gene: TRBJ1-1; D gene: -; V gene: TRBV7-7; CDR3 DNA: TGTGCCAGCAGCTTAGCGGGCGAGGGAGGAATGGACACTGAAGCTTTCTTT; CDR3 protein: CASSLAGEGGMDTEAFF
clone size: -; J gene: TRBJ2-7; D gene: TRBD2; V gene: TRBV28; CDR3 DNA: TGTGCCAGCAGTTTACCAGGACTAGCGACCTACGAGCAGTACTTC; CDR3 protein: CASSLPGLATYEQYF
clone size: -; J gene: TRBJ2-5; D gene: -; V gene: TRBV28; CDR3 DNA: TGTGCCAGCAGCCCCCACACAGGGAATCCTCAAGAGACCCAGTACTTC; CDR3 protein: CASSPHTGNPQETQYF
clone size: -; J gene: TRBJ1-6; D gene: -; V gene: TRBV6-6; CDR3 DNA: TGTGCCACCGCGGACGACCCTAATTCACCCCTCCACTTT; CDR3 protein: CATADDPNSPLHF
clone size: -; J gene: TRBJ2-7; D gene: TRBD2; V gene: TRBV5-1; CDR3 DNA: TGCGCCAGCAGCTGGACTAGCGCGGCGTCCTACGAGCAGTACTTC; CDR3 protein: CASSWTSAASYEQYF
clone size: few; J gene: TRBJ1-5; D gene: -; V gene: TRBV27; CDR3 DNA: TGTGCCAGCAGTTGGGGTATGGGACCCTATAGCAATCAGCCCCAGCATTTT; CDR3 protein: CASSWGMGPYSNQPQHF
clone size: -; J gene: TRBJ2-7; D gene: TRBD2; V gene: TRBV4-2; CDR3 DNA: TGTGCCAGCAGCCAAGATTTCCTAGCGGGAGCCGGCGAGCAGTACTTC; CDR3 protein: CASSQDFLAGAGEQYF
clone size: few; J gene: TRBJ1-2; D gene: TRBD1; V gene: TRBV27; CDR3 DNA: TGTGCCAGCAGTTTCGGACAGGGCGTCTTTGGCTACACCTTC; CDR3 protein: CASSFGQGVFGYTF
clone size: -; J gene: TRBJ1-5; D gene: -; V gene: TRBV20-1; CDR3 DNA: TGCAGTGCTCCCCCTCCAGGGCCTCGGAGCAATCAGCCCCAGCATTTT; CDR3 protein: CSAPPPGPRSNQPQHF
clone size: many; J gene: TRBJ2-1; D gene: TRBD1; V gene: TRBV5-1; CDR3 DNA: TGCGCCAGCAGCTTCGGGACAGTTTCCTACAATGAGCAGTTCTTC; CDR3 protein: CASSFGTVSYNEQFF
clone size: once; J gene: TRBJ1-6; D gene: TRBD1; V gene: TRBV6-5; CDR3 DNA: TGTGCCAGCAGTTACGACAGGGGAAATTCACCCCTCCACTTT; CDR3 protein: CASSYDRGNSPLHF
clone size: many; J gene: TRBJ1-1; D gene: -; V gene: TRBV12-3/TRBV12-4; CDR3 DNA: TGTGCCAGCAGTTTTGGACAGCCGAACACTGAAGCTTTCTTT; CDR3 protein: CASSFGQPNTEAFF
clone size: many; J gene: TRBJ2-3; D gene: TRBD2; V gene: TRBV5-4; CDR3 DNA: TGTGCCAGCAGCTTAGGCACTAGCGGGGGAACAGATACGCAGTATTTT; CDR3 protein: CASSLGTSGGTDTQYF
clone size: -; J gene: TRBJ2-5; D gene: TRBD1; V gene: TRBV28; CDR3 DNA: TGTGCCAGCAGGGGACAGCAAGAGACCCAGTACTTC; CDR3 protein: CASRGQQETQYF
clone size: many; J gene: TRBJ2-1; D gene: TRBD2; V gene: TRBV7-2; CDR3 DNA: TGTGCCAGCAGCTCTCGGACTAGCGGGGGACTATACAATGAGCAGTTCTTC; CDR3 protein: CASSSRTSGGLYNEQFF
clone size: many; J gene: TRBJ1-2; D gene: TRBD1; V gene: TRBV7-9; CDR3 DNA: TGTGCCAGCAGCTCCAGGGACAGCCAACTAACTATGGCTAACACCTTC; CDR3 protein: CASSSRDSQLTMANTF